This TCR beta chain was sequenced in a study of vaccination and CD4 T cells after COVID-19. Study-level background: Either the Pfizer-BioNTech BNT162b2 or Moderna mRNA-1273 vaccine was given as two doses. Post-vaccine sampling followed dose two by a median about 72 days (range 14 to 241). Study observations and caveats: Median SARS-CoV-2-reactive clonotype numbers went from about 20 to 38; this increase was not significant.

The Oncomine TCR Beta short-read assay was applied to DNA of cultured CD4+ T cells. Genomic DNA was extracted from cultured CD4+ T cells. TCRdb re-called the PCR reads with MiXCR, one entry per CDR3 protein. The sample lists over 13,000 distinct CDR3 sequences, around a fifth occurring once. Trimming pared 2 bases from V and 8 bases from J, leaving 12 bases between. Germline V gives CDR1 KGHSH, CDR2 LQKENI. This CDR3 comprises 13 residues. Concerning this clonotype: The antigen remains undetermined.

The treatment denotes: roughly nine-day PBMC culture with coronavirus spike peptide pools or control peptides (ViraFEST assay). The V call is TRBV18, the J call TRBJ1-2; possibly TRBD1 for D (5 bases). The receptor was derived from a human donor with COVID-19. The sample was cultured CD4+ T cells from blood. DNA for the CDR3: TGTGCCAGCTCACCATCGGACACCAGGGGCTACACCTTC. Translated, it gives CASSPSDTRGYTF.